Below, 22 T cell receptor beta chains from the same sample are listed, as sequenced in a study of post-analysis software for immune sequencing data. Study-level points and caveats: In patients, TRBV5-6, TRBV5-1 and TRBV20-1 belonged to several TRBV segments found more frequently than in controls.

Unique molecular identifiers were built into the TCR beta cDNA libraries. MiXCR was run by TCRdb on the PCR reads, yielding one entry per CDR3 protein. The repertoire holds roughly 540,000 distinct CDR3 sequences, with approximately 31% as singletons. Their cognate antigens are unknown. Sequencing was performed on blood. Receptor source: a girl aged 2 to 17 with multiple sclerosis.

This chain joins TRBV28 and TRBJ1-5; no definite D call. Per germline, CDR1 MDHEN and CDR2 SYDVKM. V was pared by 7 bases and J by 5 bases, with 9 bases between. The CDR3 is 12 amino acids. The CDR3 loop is CASTWLDQPQHF. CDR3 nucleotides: TGTGCCAGCACTTGGTTAGATCAGCCCCAGCATTTT.

CDR3 residues: CASSLQGGLGLSTDTQYF. CDR3 nucleotide sequence: TGTGCCAGCAGCTTACAGGGGGGATTGGGCCTAAGCACAGATACGCAGTATTTT. The chain links TRBV7-9 to TRBJ2-3, with D possibly TRBD1 on 7 matching bases. Trimming shortened V by 2 bases and J by 0 bases, and 18 bases separated the two germline ends. Germline V gene lookup returns CDR1 SEHNR and CDR2 FQNEAQ (reference sequence). This CDR3 is built from 18 residues.

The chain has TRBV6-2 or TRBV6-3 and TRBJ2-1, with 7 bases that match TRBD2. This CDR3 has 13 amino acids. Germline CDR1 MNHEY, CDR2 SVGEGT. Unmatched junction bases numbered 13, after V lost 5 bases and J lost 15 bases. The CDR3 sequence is CASSRSSGLEGFF. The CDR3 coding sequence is TGTGCCAGCAGTCGATCTAGCGGCCTGGAGGGGTTCTTC.

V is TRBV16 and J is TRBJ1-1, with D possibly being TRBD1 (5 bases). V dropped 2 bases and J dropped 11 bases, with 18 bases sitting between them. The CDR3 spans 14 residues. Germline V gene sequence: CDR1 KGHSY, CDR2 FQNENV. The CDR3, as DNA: TGTGCCAGCAGCCAAGATCAGGAGACAGCTGGGGCTTTCTTT. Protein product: CASSQDQETAGAFF.

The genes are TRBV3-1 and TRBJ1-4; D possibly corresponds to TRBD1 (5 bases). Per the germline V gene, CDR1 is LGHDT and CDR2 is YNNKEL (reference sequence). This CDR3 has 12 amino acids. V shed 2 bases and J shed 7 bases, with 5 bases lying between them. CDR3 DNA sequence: TGTGCCAGCAGCCAACAGGGTGAAAAACTGTTTTTT. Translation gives CASSQQGEKLFF.

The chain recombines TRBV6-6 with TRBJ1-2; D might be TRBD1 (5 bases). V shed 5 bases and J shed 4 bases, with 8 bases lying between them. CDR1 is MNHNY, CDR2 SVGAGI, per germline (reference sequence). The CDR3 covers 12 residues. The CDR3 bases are TGTGCCAGCAGTGTGGGGGTCTATGGCTACACCTTC. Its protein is CASSVGVYGYTF.

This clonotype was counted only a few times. DNA for the CDR3: TGCAGCGTTGAAAGCACTAGGGGCTACACCTTC. Amino acids: CSVESTRGYTF. The V gene is TRBV29-1, the J gene TRBJ1-2; D gene ambiguous. Trimming shortened V by 2 bases and J by 8 bases, and 9 bases separated the two germline ends. The CDR3 contains 11 residues. Germline-derived CDR1 and CDR2 are SQVTM and ANQGSEA.

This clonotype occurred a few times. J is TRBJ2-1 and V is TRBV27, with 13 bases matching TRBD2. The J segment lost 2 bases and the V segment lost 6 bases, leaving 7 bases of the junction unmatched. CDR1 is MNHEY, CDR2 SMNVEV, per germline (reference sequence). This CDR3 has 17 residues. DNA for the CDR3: TGTGCCAGCAGCCTAAGACTAGCGGGGGGTACCTACAATGAGCAGTTCTTC. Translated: CASSLRLAGGTYNEQFF.

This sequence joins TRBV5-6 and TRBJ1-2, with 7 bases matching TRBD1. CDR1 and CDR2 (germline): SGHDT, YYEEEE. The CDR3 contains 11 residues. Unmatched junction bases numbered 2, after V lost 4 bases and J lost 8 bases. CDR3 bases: TGTGCCAGCAGCCTGACAGGGGGCTACACCTTC. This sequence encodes CASSLTGGYTF. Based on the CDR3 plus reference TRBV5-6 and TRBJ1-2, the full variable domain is DAGVTQSPTHLIKTRGQQVTLRCSPKSGHDTVSWYQQALGQGPQFIFQYYEEEERQRGNFPDRFSGHQFPNYSSELNVNALLLGDSALYLCASSLTGGYTFGSGTRLTVV.

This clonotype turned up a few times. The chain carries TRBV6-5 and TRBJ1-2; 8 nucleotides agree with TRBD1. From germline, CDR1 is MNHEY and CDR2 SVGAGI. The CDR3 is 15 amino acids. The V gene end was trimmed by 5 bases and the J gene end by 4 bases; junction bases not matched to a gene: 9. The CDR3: CASSNPGQDGYGYTF. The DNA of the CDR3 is TGTGCCAGCAGTAACCCGGGACAGGACGGCTATGGCTACACCTTC.

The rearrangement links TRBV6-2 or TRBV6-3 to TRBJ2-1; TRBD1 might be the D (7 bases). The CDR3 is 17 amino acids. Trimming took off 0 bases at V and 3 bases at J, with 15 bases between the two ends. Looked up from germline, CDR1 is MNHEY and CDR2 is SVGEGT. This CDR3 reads CASSYSPGGRYYNEQFF. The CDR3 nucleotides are TGTGCCAGCAGTTACTCGCCAGGGGGGCGCTACTACAATGAGCAGTTCTTC.

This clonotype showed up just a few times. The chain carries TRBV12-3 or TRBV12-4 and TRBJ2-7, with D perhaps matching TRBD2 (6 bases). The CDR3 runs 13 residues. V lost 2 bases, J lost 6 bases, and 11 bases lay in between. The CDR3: CASSLSDYGEQYF. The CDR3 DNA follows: TGTGCCAGCAGTTTATCGGACTATGGCGAGCAGTACTTC.

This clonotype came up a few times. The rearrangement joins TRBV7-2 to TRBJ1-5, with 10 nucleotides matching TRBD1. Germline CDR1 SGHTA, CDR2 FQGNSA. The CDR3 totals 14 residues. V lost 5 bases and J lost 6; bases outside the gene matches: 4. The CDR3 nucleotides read TGTGCCAGCAGCCACCGGACAGGGGGTCAGCCCCAGCATTTT. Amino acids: CASSHRTGGQPQHF.

The CDR3 region is CASSYGMRGGYSNQPQHF. The CDR3, as DNA: TGTGCCAGCAGTTACGGGATGAGGGGAGGTTATAGCAATCAGCCCCAGCATTTT. The rearrangement links TRBV6-2 or TRBV6-3 to TRBJ1-5; D might be TRBD1 (5 bases). This CDR3 has 18 residues. With 2 bases removed from V and 0 bases from J, the gap between germline ends came to 17 bases. Germline V gives CDR1 MNHEY, CDR2 SVGEGT.

CDR3: CASSPRGVSETQYF. CDR3 in DNA: TGTGCCAGCAGTCCTCGGGGGGTGTCAGAGACCCAGTACTTC. The chain is built from TRBV12-3 or TRBV12-4 and TRBJ2-5; 7 nucleotides match TRBD2. With V trimmed by 5 bases and J by 4 bases, 7 bases remained unmatched. The CDR3 covers 14 residues.

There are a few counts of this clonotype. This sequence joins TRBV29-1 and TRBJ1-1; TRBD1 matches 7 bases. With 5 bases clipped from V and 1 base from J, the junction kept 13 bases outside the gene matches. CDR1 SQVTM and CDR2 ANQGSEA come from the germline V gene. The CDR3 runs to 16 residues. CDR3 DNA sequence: TGCAGCGTTTCTAAAGGGACAGCCAAAAAGAACACTGAAGCTTTCTTT. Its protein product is CSVSKGTAKKNTEAFF.

The CDR3 nucleotides read TGTGCCAGCAGTGAAATGAGGGGGGGTTCCTCCTACGAGCAGTACTTC. Its protein product is CASSEMRGGSSYEQYF. The chain is built from TRBV6-1 and TRBJ2-7, with TRBD2 as a possible D gene (7 bases). The germline V and J ends were trimmed by 2 bases and 0 bases, with 14 bases remaining between them. Germline V gene sequence: CDR1 MNHNS, CDR2 SASEGT. This CDR3 is 16 amino acids long.

In DNA form, the CDR3 reads TGCGCCAGCAGTCCAGAAGAAAAACTGTTTTTT. Its translation: CASSPEEKLFF. The chain uses TRBV5-1 and TRBJ1-4; D gene ambiguous. Germline CDR1 SGHRS, CDR2 YFSETQ. The CDR3 spans 11 residues. Trimming shortened V by 5 bases and J by 8 bases, and 7 bases separated the two germline ends.

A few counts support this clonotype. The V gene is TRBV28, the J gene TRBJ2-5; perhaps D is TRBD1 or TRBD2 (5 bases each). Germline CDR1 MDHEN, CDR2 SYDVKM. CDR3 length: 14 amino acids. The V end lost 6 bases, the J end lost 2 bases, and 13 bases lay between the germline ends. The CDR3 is CASRPPGPQETQYF. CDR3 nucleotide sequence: TGTGCCAGCAGGCCGCCGGGACCACAAGAGACCCAGTACTTC. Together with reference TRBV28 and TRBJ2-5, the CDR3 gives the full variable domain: DVKVTQSSRYLVKRTGEKVFLECVQDMDHENMFWYRQDPGLGLRLIYFSYDVKMKEKGDIPEGYSVSREKKERFSLILESASTNQTSMYLCASRPPGPQETQYFGPGTRLLVL.

CDR3 sequence (DNA): TGTGCCAGCAGCTCTGGGCTCTCGGGAGGAGAACTGTTTTTT. Translation gives CASSSGLSGGELFF. The V call is TRBV9, the J call TRBJ1-4; no definite D call. Germline lookup yields CDR1 SGDLS and CDR2 YYNGEE. V was trimmed by 4 bases and J by 12 bases, leaving 19 bases between them. The length of the CDR3 is 14 residues. Together with reference TRBV9 and TRBJ1-4, the CDR3 gives the full variable domain: DSGVTQTPKHLITATGQRVTLRCSPRSGDLSVYWYQQSLDQGLQFLIQYYNGEERAKGNILERFSAQQFPDLHSELNLSSLELGDSALYFCASSSGLSGGELFFGSGTQLSVL.

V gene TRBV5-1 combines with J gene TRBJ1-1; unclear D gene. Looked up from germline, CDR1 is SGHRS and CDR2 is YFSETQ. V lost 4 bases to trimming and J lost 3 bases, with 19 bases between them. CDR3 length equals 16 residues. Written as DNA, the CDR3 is TGCGCCAGCAGCGACCTACAGCCGCTGCGGGACACTGAAGCTTTCTTT. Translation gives CASSDLQPLRDTEAFF.

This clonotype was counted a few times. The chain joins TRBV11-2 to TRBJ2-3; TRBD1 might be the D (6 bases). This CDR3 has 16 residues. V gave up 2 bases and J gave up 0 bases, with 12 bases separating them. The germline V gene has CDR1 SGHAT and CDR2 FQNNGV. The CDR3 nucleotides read TGTGCCAGCAGCTTAACAGGGCCCCAGAGCACAGATACGCAGTATTTT. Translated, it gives CASSLTGPQSTDTQYF.